What follows are 27 T cell receptor beta chains derived from one specimen sequenced in a study of CD8 T cells in ankylosing spondylitis (dated by TCRdb to 2016 to 2017). Libraries were constructed by 5' RACE. The data were produced on an Illumina HiSeq 2500. Starting from the raw public reads, TCRdb applied fastp trimming at Q25, assembled clones with MiXCR and retained in-frame beta chains. Rows with a matching CDR3 protein are joined into one entry that keeps the most common DNA and genes. Across this sample there are just under 350,000 distinct CDR3 sequences, with approximately 14% seen only once. About 1% of the sample goes to the ten largest clones. The sequenced sample was blood, either unsorted or a sorted T cell fraction (not recorded which). The receptors shown here come from a male donor with ankylosing spondylitis or in good health (not recorded which).

There are a few counts of this clonotype. The V gene is TRBV6-1, the J gene TRBJ2-2, with D uncertain. The V end lost 6 bases, the J end lost 6 bases, and 14 bases lay between the germline ends. CDR1 is MNHNS, CDR2 SASEGT, per germline. The length of the CDR3 is 14 residues. CDR3 bases: TGTGCCAGCAGAAATCCTAGTAGTCCCGGGGAGCTGTTTTTT. Protein product: CASRNPSSPGELFF.

In this sample, this clonotype turned up a few times. The gene calls are TRBV24-1 and TRBJ2-1; tentatively, D is TRBD1 (6 bases). Germline V gene lookup returns CDR1 KGHDR and CDR2 SFDVKD. Trimming shortened V by 7 bases and J by 6 bases, and 9 bases separated the two germline ends. The CDR3 extends over 12 amino acids. CDR3 region: CATSGDTNEQFF. The CDR3 coding sequence is TGTGCCACCAGCGGGGACACCAATGAGCAGTTCTTC.

CDR3 sequence reads: CASSAGLAGVNNEQFF. The CDR3 DNA reads as TGCGCCAGCAGCGCCGGACTAGCGGGAGTGAACAATGAGCAGTTCTTC. J is TRBJ2-1 and V is TRBV5-1, with 13 bases lining up with TRBD2. There are 16 residues in the CDR3. The germline gives CDR1 SGHRS, CDR2 YFSETQ. After removal of 4 bases from V and 5 bases from J, the junction contained 6 bases not matched to a gene.

This clonotype was seen only a few times. The chain links TRBV20-1 to TRBJ2-5; the match to TRBD1 covers 12 bases. Trimming removed 5 bases from V and 5 bases from J; junction bases left unmatched: 3. Germline V gene lookup returns CDR1 DFQATT and CDR2 SNEGSKA (reference sequence). CDR3 size: 13 residues. The CDR3 nucleotides are TGCAGTGCTTGGGACAGGGGGCTGGAGACCCAGTACTTC. It encodes CSAWDRGLETQYF.

The chain uses TRBV6-1 and TRBJ1-3; 11 bases are shared with TRBD1. The CDR3 totals 17 residues. Germline V gene lookup returns CDR1 MNHNS and CDR2 SASEGT. After removal of 4 bases from V and 2 bases from J, the junction contained 7 bases not matched to a gene. CDR3 sequence: CASSATGQGATGNTIYF. The CDR3, as DNA: TGTGCCAGCAGTGCAACCGGACAGGGGGCAACTGGAAACACCATATATTTT.

This clonotype was observed a handful of times. The V gene is TRBV20-1, the J gene TRBJ2-3, with D possibly being TRBD2 (6 bases). V lost 6 bases to trimming and J lost 3 bases, with 19 bases between them. Per the germline V gene, CDR1 is DFQATT and CDR2 is SNEGSKA (reference sequence). The CDR3 consists of 15 residues. CDR3 sequence: CSARGGAGTTDTQYF. The CDR3 region has the DNA TGCAGTGCCCGAGGAGGGGCGGGGACGACAGATACGCAGTATTTT.

The chain has TRBV6-1 and TRBJ2-1; D is undetermined. In germline, CDR1 is MNHNS, CDR2 SASEGT. Trimming took 7 bases from V and 0 from J, leaving 10 bases between them. The CDR3 totals 14 residues. The CDR3 coding sequence is TGTGCCAGCACCGGAGTAGGCTCCTACAATGAGCAGTTCTTC. Protein product: CASTGVGSYNEQFF.

The gene calls are TRBV12-3 or TRBV12-4 and TRBJ1-1, with 8 bases fitting TRBD1. This CDR3 contains 15 residues. Trimming took 5 bases from V and 5 from J; bases not matched to a gene: 10. This CDR3 reads CASSPYEDRATEAFF. The CDR3, as DNA: TGTGCCAGCAGTCCTTACGAGGACAGGGCGACTGAAGCTTTCTTT.

This clonotype showed up just a few times. The J gene is TRBJ1-1, the V gene TRBV7-2, with D unclear. Trimming removed 4 bases from V and 11 bases from J, with 17 bases in between. This CDR3 is 13 amino acids long. Germline CDR1 and CDR2: SGHTA and FQGNSA. The DNA of the CDR3 is TGTGCCAGCAGCTCCGCGTCAGTGAGCCCGGCTTTCTTT. It translates to CASSSASVSPAFF.

This clonotype was recorded at least ten times. The chain's CDR3 is CASSRDRPVNSPLHF. The DNA of the CDR3 is TGTGCCAGCTCCCGAGACAGGCCGGTCAATTCACCCCTCCACTTT. The rearrangement links TRBV18 to TRBJ1-6; D perhaps matches TRBD1 (6 bases). CDR1 and CDR2 from the germline V gene are KGHSH and LQKENI. V lost 6 bases, J lost 7 bases, and 16 bases lay in between. CDR3 length equals 15 residues.

This clonotype was observed a few times. The J gene is TRBJ2-5, the V gene TRBV28; possibly TRBD1 for D (6 bases). Looked up from germline, CDR1 is MDHEN and CDR2 is SYDVKM. CDR3 length equals 15 residues. The V end lost 4 bases, the J end lost 2 bases, and 14 bases lay between the germline ends. The CDR3 DNA reads as TGTGCCAGCAGTTACACCCTCGGACAGCAAGAGACCCAGTACTTC. Translating gives CASSYTLGQQETQYF.

This clonotype was detected ten times or more. The chain carries TRBV29-1 and TRBJ1-2; D unclear. This CDR3 contains 14 residues. CDR1 SQVTM and CDR2 ANQGSEA come from the germline V gene. V was shortened by 3 bases and J by 0 bases, with 11 bases between the two germline ends. The CDR3 region is CSVERSSANYGYTF. The CDR3 DNA reads as TGCAGCGTTGAGCGATCATCTGCTAACTATGGCTACACCTTC.

V is TRBV12-3 or TRBV12-4 and J is TRBJ1-4; D is uncertain. The V gene lost 2 bases and the J gene lost 7 bases, with 5 bases spanning the gap. The CDR3 covers 12 residues. CDR3 nucleotides: TGTGCCAGCAGTTTACTGGGTGAAAAACTGTTTTTT. Translation: CASSLLGEKLFF.

CDR3 DNA: TGTGCCAGCAGCTTGGAGGCGCACAGGGGTATGGACGAGCAGTACTTC. This gives the protein CASSLEAHRGMDEQYF. The rearrangement uses TRBV5-6 and TRBJ2-7; the match to TRBD1 covers 7 bases. The CDR3 spans 16 residues. V trimming: 0 bases; J trimming: 5 bases; junction bases outside the gene matches: 11. Germline assignment: CDR1 SGHDT and CDR2 YYEEEE.

The chain joins TRBV29-1 to TRBJ2-3, with no clear D. Germline CDR1 and CDR2: SQVTM and ANQGSEA. This CDR3 region has 12 residues. Trimming removed 7 bases at V and 0 bases at J, with 8 bases between. The CDR3 reads CSAGLSTDTQYF. CDR3 coding DNA: TGCAGCGCTGGGCTCAGCACAGATACGCAGTATTTT.

This clonotype was detected only a few times. The gene calls are TRBV3-1 and TRBJ2-1, with D hard to call. Trimming left V 6 bases short and J 5 bases short, with 5 bases between. CDR3 length equals 11 residues. Germline assignment: CDR1 LGHDT and CDR2 YNNKEL (reference sequence). The CDR3 reads CASRYDNEQFF. In nucleotides, the CDR3 is TGTGCCAGCAGGTATGACAATGAGCAGTTCTTC.

The chain combines TRBV5-1 with TRBJ2-7; 8 nucleotides match TRBD1. Trimming cost V 3 bases and J 7 bases; bases outside gene matches: 15. The germline V gene encodes CDR1 SGHRS and CDR2 YFSETQ. The CDR3 has 16 amino acids. CDR3 sequence reads: CASSSGQGTRSGEQYF. The CDR3 DNA follows: TGCGCCAGCAGCTCAGGACAGGGAACGCGATCGGGTGAGCAGTACTTC.

A few counts support this clonotype. V is TRBV6-1 and J is TRBJ1-2; D unresolved. The V and J ends lost 1 base and 4 bases respectively, with 13 bases between them. The germline V gene encodes CDR1 MNHNS and CDR2 SASEGT. The CDR3 runs to 15 residues. CDR3 sequence reads: CASSEDLEVVYGYTF. CDR3 in DNA: TGTGCCAGCAGTGAAGACTTGGAGGTCGTCTATGGCTACACCTTC.

This clonotype was seen a few times. The V call is TRBV29-1, the J call TRBJ1-2; 9 nucleotides agree with TRBD1. CDR1 and CDR2 from the germline V gene are SQVTM and ANQGSEA. The CDR3 covers 13 residues. Trimming took 4 bases from V and 4 from J; bases not matched to a gene: 4. CDR3 residues: CSVGGQGTYGYTF. CDR3 sequence (DNA): TGCAGCGTTGGGGGACAGGGAACCTATGGCTACACCTTC.

This clonotype was seen only a few times. This chain joins TRBV5-1 and TRBJ2-1; D could derive from TRBD1 or TRBD2 (5 bases each). The CDR3 runs 17 residues. Trimming took off 4 bases at V and 2 bases at J, with 19 bases between the two ends. Per germline, CDR1 SGHRS and CDR2 YFSETQ. CDR3 coding DNA: TGCGCCAGCAGCAGAATAATTGGGGGAGCCCCCTACAATGAGCAGTTCTTC. It specifies CASSRIIGGAPYNEQFF.

This clonotype was detected only once. The chain carries TRBV5-6 and TRBJ2-5; D may be TRBD1 or TRBD2 (5 bases each). The germline V gene has CDR1 SGHDT and CDR2 YYEEEE. The CDR3 is made up of 13 amino acids. V was pared by 4 bases and J by 5 bases, with 12 bases between. In DNA, the CDR3 is TGTGCCAGCAGCCGGGGACGCCGGGAGACCCAGTACTTC. Translation gives CASSRGRRETQYF. Using reference TRBV5-6 and TRBJ2-5 for the parts outside the CDR3, the full variable domain is DAGVTQSPTHLIKTRGQQVTLRCSPKSGHDTVSWYQQALGQGPQFIFQYYEEEERQRGNFPDRFSGHQFPNYSSELNVNALLLGDSALYLCASSRGRRETQYFGPGTRLLVL.

This clonotype appeared many times. This rearrangement joins TRBV3-1 to TRBJ2-1; a possible D gene is TRBD2 (5 bases). From germline, CDR1 is LGHDT and CDR2 YNNKEL (reference sequence). Trimming took off 5 bases at V and 7 bases at J, with 15 bases between the two ends. The CDR3 extends over 14 amino acids. The CDR3 nucleotides read TGTGCCAGCAGCTCCGTCTCCTCGGGGAATGAGCAGTTCTTC. Its protein product is CASSSVSSGNEQFF.

This clonotype was picked up a small number of times. The chain couples TRBV11-2 to TRBJ2-5; D possibly corresponds to TRBD2 (5 bases). From germline, CDR1 is SGHAT and CDR2 FQNNGV. The length of the CDR3 is 16 residues. V lost 5 bases and J lost 4, with 20 bases in between. DNA for the CDR3: TGTGCCAGCAGCCGCGACTATGATAGAGGTCGAGAGACCCAGTACTTC. Translation gives CASSRDYDRGRETQYF.

This clonotype was found a few times. V and J are TRBV5-5 and TRBJ2-2; no reliable D call. The V gene's germline CDR1 is SGHKS and CDR2 YYEKEE (reference sequence). CDR3 length: 17 residues. The V end was cut by 0 bases, the J end by 2 bases, with 14 bases between. CDR3 in amino acids: CASSLVARTDNTGELFF. For the CDR3, the DNA is TGTGCCAGCAGCTTGGTGGCCCGGACGGATAACACCGGGGAGCTGTTTTTT.

The chain recombines TRBV20-1 with TRBJ2-7, with D tentatively TRBD1 or TRBD2 (5 bases each). The CDR3 consists of 15 residues. Germline V gene data show CDR1 as DFQATT and CDR2 as SNEGSKA (reference sequence). V lost 6 bases to trimming and J lost 4 bases, with 22 bases between them. The DNA of the CDR3 is TGCAGTGCGCCTGATCCCGGGACGGCCCTTTACGAGCAGTACTTC. Protein: CSAPDPGTALYEQYF.

This chain connects TRBV11-2 to TRBJ1-5, with 8 nucleotides matching TRBD1. J gave up 9 bases and V 0 bases, and 7 bases lay outside the gene matches. CDR1 and CDR2 (germline): SGHAT, FQNNGV. The CDR3 has 15 amino acids. CDR3 loop: CASSLDRGPYLPQHF. In DNA, the CDR3 is TGTGCCAGCAGCTTAGACAGGGGGCCCTATCTGCCCCAGCATTTT.

V and J are TRBV20-1 and TRBJ2-1, with D unclear. Trimming removed 5 bases from V and 7 bases from J, with 18 bases in between. The CDR3 consists of 14 residues. CDR1 DFQATT and CDR2 SNEGSKA come from the germline V gene (reference sequence). CDR3 sequence (DNA): TGCAGTGCTCCCGGATACCCCGCTAGAAATGAGCAGTTCTTC. Translating gives CSAPGYPARNEQFF.